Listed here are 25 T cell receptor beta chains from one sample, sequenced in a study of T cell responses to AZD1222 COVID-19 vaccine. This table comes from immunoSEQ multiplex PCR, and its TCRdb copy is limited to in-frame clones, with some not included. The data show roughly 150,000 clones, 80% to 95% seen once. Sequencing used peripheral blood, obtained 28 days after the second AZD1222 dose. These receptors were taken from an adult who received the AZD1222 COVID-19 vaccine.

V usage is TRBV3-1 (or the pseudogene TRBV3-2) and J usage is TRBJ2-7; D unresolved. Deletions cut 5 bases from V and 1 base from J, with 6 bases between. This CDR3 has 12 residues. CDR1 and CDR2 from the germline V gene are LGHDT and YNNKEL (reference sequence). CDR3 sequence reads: CASSSPSYEQYF. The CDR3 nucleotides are TGTGCCAGCAGCTCACCTTCCTACGAGCAGTACTTC.

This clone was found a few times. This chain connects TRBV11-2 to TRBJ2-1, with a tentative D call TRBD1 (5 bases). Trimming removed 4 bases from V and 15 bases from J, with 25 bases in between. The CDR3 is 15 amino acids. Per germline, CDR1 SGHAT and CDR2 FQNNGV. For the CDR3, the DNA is TGTGCCAGCAGCTCGACCTCCTCAGGGCCTGCCCTCGCGTTCTTC. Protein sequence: CASSSTSSGPALAFF.

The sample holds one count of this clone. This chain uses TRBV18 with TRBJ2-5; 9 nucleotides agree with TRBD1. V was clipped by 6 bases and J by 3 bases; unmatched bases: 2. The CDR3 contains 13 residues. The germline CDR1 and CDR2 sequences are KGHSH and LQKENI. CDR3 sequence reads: CASSRTGEETQYF. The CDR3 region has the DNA TGTGCCAGCTCCCGGACAGGGGAAGAGACCCAGTACTTC. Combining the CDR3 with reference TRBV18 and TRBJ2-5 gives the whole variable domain NAGVMQNPRHLVRRRGQEARLRCSPMKGHSHVYWYRQLPEEGLKFMVYLQKENIIDESGMPKERFSAEFPKEGPSILRIQQVVRGDSAAYFCASSRTGEETQYFGPGTRLLVL.

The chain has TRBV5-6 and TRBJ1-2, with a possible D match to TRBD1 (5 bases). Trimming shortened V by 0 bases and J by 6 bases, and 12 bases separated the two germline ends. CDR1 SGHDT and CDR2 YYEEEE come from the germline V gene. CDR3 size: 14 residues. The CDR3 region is CASSLGQGVDGYTF. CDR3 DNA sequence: TGTGCCAGCAGCTTGGGGCAGGGTGTGGATGGCTACACCTTC.

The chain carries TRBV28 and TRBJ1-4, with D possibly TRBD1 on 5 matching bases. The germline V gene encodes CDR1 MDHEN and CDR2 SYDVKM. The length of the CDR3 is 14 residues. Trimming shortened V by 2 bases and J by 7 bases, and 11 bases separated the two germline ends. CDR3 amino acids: CASSLTGTPEKLFF. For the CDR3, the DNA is TGTGCCAGCAGTTTAACTGGGACCCCTGAAAAACTGTTTTTT.

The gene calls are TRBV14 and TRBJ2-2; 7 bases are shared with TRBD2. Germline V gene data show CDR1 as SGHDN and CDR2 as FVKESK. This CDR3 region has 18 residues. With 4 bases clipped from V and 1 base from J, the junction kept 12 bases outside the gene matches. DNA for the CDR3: TGTGCCAGCAGCCCACCCTGGGGGAGGGCCGGGAACACCGGGGAGCTGTTTTTT. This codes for CASSPPWGRAGNTGELFF.

For the CDR3, the DNA is TGCGCCAGCAGCGGGGACTCGCGGGGGGGCCGCACCGGGGAGCTGTTTTTT. Protein product: CASSGDSRGGRTGELFF. V usage is TRBV5-1 and J usage is TRBJ2-2, with 9 bases lining up with TRBD2. Germline lookup yields CDR1 SGHRS and CDR2 YFSETQ. The CDR3 contains 17 residues. After removal of 4 bases from V and 4 bases from J, the junction contained 11 bases not matched to a gene.

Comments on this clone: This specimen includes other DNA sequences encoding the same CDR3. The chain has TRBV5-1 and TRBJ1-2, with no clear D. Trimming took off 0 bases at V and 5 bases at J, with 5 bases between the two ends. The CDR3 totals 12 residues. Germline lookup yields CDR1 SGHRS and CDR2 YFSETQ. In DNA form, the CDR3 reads TGCGCCAGCAGCTTGGAGGGATATGGCTACACCTTC. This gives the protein CASSLEGYGYTF. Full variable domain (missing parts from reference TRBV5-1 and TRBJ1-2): KAGVTQTPRYLIKTRGQQVTLSCSPISGHRSVSWYQQTPGQGLQFLFEYFSETQRNKGNFPGRFSGRQFSNSRSEMNVSTLELGDSALYLCASSLEGYGYTFGSGTRLTVV.

The CDR3 region is CASVRERAGELFF. As DNA, the CDR3 is TGTGCCAGCGTGCGGGAGAGGGCCGGGGAGCTGTTTTTT. V and J are TRBV28 and TRBJ2-2; 7 bases agree with TRBD2. The V gene's germline CDR1 is MDHEN and CDR2 SYDVKM. V shed 8 bases and J 6 bases; nucleotides not matched to a gene: 6. CDR3 length: 13 amino acids.

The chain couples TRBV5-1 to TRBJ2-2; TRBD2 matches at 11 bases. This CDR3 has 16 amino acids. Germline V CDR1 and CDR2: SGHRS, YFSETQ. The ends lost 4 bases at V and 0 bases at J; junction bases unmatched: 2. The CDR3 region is CASSPGLAANTGELFF. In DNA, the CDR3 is TGCGCCAGCAGCCCGGGACTAGCGGCGAACACCGGGGAGCTGTTTTTT. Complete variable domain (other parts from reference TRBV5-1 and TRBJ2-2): KAGVTQTPRYLIKTRGQQVTLSCSPISGHRSVSWYQQTPGQGLQFLFEYFSETQRNKGNFPGRFSGRQFSNSRSEMNVSTLELGDSALYLCASSPGLAANTGELFFGEGSRLTVL.

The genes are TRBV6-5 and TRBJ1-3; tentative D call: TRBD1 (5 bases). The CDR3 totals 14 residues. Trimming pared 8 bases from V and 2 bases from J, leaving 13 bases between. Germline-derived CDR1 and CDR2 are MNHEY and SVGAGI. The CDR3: CASLLGGTGNTIYF. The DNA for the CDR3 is TGTGCCAGCCTGCTGGGGGGGACTGGAAACACCATATATTTT.

Here the CDR3 reads CASNGEGNQPQHF. The DNA for the CDR3 is TGTGCCAGCAATGGTGAGGGCAATCAGCCCCAGCATTTT. The chain is built from TRBV7-9 and TRBJ1-5, with D uncertain. Deletions cut 7 bases from V and 2 bases from J, with 9 bases between. Germline V gives CDR1 SEHNR, CDR2 FQNEAQ (reference sequence). This CDR3 comprises 13 residues. Full variable domain (missing parts from reference TRBV7-9 and TRBJ1-5): DTGVSQNPRHKITKRGQNVTFRCDPISEHNRLYWYRQTLGQGPEFLTYFQNEAQLEKSRLLSDRFSAERPKGSFSTLEIQRTEQGDSAMYLCASNGEGNQPQHFGDGTRLSIL.

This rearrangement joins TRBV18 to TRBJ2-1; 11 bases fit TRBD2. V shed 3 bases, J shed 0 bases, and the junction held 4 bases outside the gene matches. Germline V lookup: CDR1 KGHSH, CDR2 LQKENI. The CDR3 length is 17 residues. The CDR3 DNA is TGTGCCAGCTCACCTGCTAGCGGGGGGTCCTCCTACAATGAGCAGTTCTTC. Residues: CASSPASGGSSYNEQFF.

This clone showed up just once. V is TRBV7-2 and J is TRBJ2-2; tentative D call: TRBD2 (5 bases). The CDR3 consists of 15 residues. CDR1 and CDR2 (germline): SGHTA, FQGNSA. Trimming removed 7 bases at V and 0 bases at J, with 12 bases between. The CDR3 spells CASTRTHTNTGELFF. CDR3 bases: TGTGCCAGCACCCGGACTCACACGAACACCGGGGAGCTGTTTTTT.

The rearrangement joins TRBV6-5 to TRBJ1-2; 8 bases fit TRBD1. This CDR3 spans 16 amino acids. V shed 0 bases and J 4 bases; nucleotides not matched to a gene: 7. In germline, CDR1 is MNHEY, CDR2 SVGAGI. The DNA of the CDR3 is TGTGCCAGCAGTTACTCCGGGGTAGGGACAGGCTATGGCTACACCTTC. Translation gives CASSYSGVGTGYGYTF.

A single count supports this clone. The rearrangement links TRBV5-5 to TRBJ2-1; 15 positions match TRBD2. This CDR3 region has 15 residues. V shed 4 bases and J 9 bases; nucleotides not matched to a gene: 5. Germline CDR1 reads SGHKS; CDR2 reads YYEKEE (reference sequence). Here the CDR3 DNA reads TGTGCCAGCAGCCGGACTAGCGGGAGGGTCGGTGAGCAGTTCTTC. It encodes CASSRTSGRVGEQFF.

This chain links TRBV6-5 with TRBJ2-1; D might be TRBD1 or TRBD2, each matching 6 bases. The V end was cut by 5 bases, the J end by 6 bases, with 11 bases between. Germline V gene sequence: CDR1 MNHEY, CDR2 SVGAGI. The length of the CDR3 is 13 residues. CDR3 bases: TGTGCCAGCAGTAGGAGGGGGGCCAATGAGCAGTTCTTC. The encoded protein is CASSRRGANEQFF.

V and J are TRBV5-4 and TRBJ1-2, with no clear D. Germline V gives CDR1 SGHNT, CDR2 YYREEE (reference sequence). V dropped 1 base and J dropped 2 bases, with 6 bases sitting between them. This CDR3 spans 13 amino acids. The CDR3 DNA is TGTGCCAGCAGCTTGCCAGGCAACTATGGCTACACCTTC. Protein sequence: CASSLPGNYGYTF.

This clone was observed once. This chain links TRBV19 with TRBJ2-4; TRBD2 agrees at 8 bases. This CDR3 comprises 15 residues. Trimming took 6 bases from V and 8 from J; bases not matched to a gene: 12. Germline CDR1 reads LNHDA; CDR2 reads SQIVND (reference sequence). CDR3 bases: TGTGCCAGTAGCCAAACGGGAGGGAAAATGTACATTCAGTACTTC. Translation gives CASSQTGGKMYIQYF.

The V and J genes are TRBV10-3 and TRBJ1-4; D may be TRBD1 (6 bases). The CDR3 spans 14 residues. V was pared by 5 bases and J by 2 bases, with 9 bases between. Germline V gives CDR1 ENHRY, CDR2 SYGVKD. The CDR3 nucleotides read TGTGCCATCAGTCCGGACAGTACTAATGAAAAACTGTTTTTT. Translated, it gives CAISPDSTNEKLFF.

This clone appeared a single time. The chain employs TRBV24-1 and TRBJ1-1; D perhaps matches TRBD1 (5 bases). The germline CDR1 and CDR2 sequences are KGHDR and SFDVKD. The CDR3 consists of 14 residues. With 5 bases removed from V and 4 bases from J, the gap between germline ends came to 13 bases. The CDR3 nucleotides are TGTGCCACCAGTGGCGGGGCAGGGAGCACTGAAGCTTTCTTT. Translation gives CATSGGAGSTEAFF.

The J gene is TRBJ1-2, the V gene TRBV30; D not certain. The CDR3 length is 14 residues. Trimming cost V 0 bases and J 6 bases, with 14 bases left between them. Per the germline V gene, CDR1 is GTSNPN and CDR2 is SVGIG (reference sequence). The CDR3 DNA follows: TGTGCCTGGAGTGTACGGGGAGACCGTCATGGCTACACCTTC. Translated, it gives CAWSVRGDRHGYTF.

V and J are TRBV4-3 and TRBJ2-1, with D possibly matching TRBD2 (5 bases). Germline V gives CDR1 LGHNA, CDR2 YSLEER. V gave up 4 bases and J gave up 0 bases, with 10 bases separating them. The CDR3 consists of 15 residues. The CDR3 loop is CASSLGSGSYNEQFF. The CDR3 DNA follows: TGCGCCAGCAGCCTAGGCAGCGGCTCCTACAATGAGCAGTTCTTC.

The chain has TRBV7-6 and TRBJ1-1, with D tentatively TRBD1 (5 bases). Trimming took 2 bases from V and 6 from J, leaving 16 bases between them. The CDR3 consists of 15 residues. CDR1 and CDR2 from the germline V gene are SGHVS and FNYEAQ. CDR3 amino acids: CASSLWEGEGAEAFF. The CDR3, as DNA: TGTGCCAGCAGCTTATGGGAAGGGGAGGGAGCTGAAGCTTTCTTT.

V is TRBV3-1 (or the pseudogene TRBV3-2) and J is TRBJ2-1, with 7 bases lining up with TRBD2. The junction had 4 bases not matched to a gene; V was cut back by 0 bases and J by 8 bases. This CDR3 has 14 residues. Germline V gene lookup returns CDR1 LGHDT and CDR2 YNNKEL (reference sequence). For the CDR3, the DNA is TGTGCCAGCAGCCAAGATCGACTAGCCTATGAGCAGTTCTTC. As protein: CASSQDRLAYEQFF.